The next 20 T cell receptor beta chains were all read from a single sample in a study of T cell responses to AZD1222 COVID-19 vaccine. Data came from immunoSEQ multiplex PCR; TCRdb stores just in-frame clones and leaves some out. The sample lists tens of thousands of clones, 80% to 90% occurring once. Sequenced material: peripheral blood, taken on day 0 of AZD1222 vaccination. The receptors come from an adult in good health.

The gene calls are TRBV29-1 and TRBJ1-1; 7 bases agree with TRBD1. The CDR3 has 12 residues. The germline CDR1 and CDR2 sequences are SQVTM and ANQGSEA. Losses at the gene ends were 2 bases for V and 9 bases for J; bases not matched to a gene: 6. The CDR3 coding sequence is TGCAGCGTTGAACAGGGGGGTTCTAAAGCTTTCTTT. Translating gives CSVEQGGSKAFF.

This rearrangement joins TRBV6-5 to TRBJ1-2; 7 positions match TRBD1. Germline V gene lookup returns CDR1 MNHEY and CDR2 SVGAGI. CDR3 length: 15 residues. J gave up 8 bases and V 7 bases, and 16 bases lay outside the gene matches. The CDR3 is CASNPDRSFPRGYTF. CDR3 nucleotides: TGTGCCAGCAATCCGGACAGGTCTTTTCCTAGGGGCTACACCTTC.

With regard to this clone: The same CDR3 can be traced to other DNA sequences in this sample. The rearrangement joins TRBV30 to TRBJ1-2; no clear D gene. Germline CDR1 reads GTSNPN; CDR2 reads SVGIG (reference sequence). V lost 3 bases and J lost 4, with 6 bases in between. The CDR3 sequence is 11 residues long. The CDR3 sequence: CAWRDSYGYTF. DNA for the CDR3: TGTGCCTGGAGGGATTCCTATGGCTACACCTTC. The whole variable domain, filled in from reference TRBV30 and TRBJ1-2, reads SQTIHQWPATLVQPVGSPLSLECTVEGTSNPNLYWYRQAAGRGLQLLFYSVGIGQISSEVPQNLSASRPQDRQFILSSKKLLLSDSGFYLCAWRDSYGYTFGSGTRLTVV.

The CDR3 nucleotides are TGTGCCAGCAGCCGGGACAGGGGTGCCTACAATGAGCAGTTCTTC. It codes for CASSRDRGAYNEQFF. This chain uses TRBV5-5 with TRBJ2-1; 10 bases fit TRBD1. Germline CDR1 is SGHKS and CDR2 is YYEKEE (reference sequence). The CDR3 is 15 amino acids. V lost 4 bases and J lost 2; bases outside the gene matches: 3. The variable domain in full, with the rest retrieved from reference TRBV5-5 and TRBJ2-1, is DAGVTQSPTHLIKTRGQQVTLRCSPISGHKSVSWYQQVLGQGPQFIFQYYEKEERGRGNFPDRFSARQFPNYSSELNVNALLLGDSALYLCASSRDRGAYNEQFFGPGTRLTVL.

The rearrangement uses TRBV2 and TRBJ2-7; D tentatively reads TRBD1 or TRBD2 (5 bases each). Looked up from germline, CDR1 is SNHLY and CDR2 is FYNNEI. There are 15 residues in the CDR3. Trimming removed 6 bases from V and 2 bases from J, with 17 bases in between. The CDR3 sequence is CASSQGRKIAYEQYF. In DNA form, the CDR3 reads TGTGCCAGCAGCCAGGGACGGAAGATTGCCTACGAGCAGTACTTC.

The CDR3 DNA reads TGTGCTAGTGGTACGGGACAGGGGGCTCGGAATCAGCCCCAGCATTTT. Protein sequence: CASGTGQGARNQPQHF. This chain connects TRBV12-5 to TRBJ1-5, with 12 bases identical to TRBD1. Trimming cost V 5 bases and J 4 bases; bases outside gene matches: 6. Germline V gene data show CDR1 as LGHNT and CDR2 as FRNRAP. The CDR3 extends over 16 amino acids.

J is TRBJ1-5 and V is TRBV6-6; D possibly corresponds to TRBD1 (6 bases). V dropped 6 bases and J dropped 6 bases, with 12 bases sitting between them. CDR1 MNHNY and CDR2 SVGAGI come from the germline V gene (reference sequence). CDR3 length: 13 amino acids. CDR3 region: CASSYNRAQPQHF. The DNA of the CDR3 is TGTGCCAGCAGCTACAACAGGGCTCAGCCCCAGCATTTT.

The V gene is TRBV21-1, the J gene TRBJ1-5. TRBV21-1 is given as a pseudogene. The CDR3 contains 13 residues. The CDR3 coding sequence is TGTGCCAGCAGCAAATGGTCCCGTCAGCCCCAGCATTTT. It translates to CASSKWSRQPQHF.

The chain couples TRBV7-6 to TRBJ2-7, with D perhaps being TRBD1 or TRBD2 (5 bases each). The V end was cut by 5 bases, the J end by 2 bases, with 19 bases between. Per germline, CDR1 SGHVS and CDR2 FNYEAQ. CDR3 size: 16 residues. As DNA, the CDR3 is TGTGCCAGCAGCACCCACCCCGGGACCGCTACCTACGAGCAGTACTTC. Its translation is CASSTHPGTATYEQYF.

This clone was seen just once. The chain uses TRBV28 and TRBJ1-1; D gene unclear. There are 12 residues in the CDR3. Germline V CDR1 and CDR2: MDHEN, SYDVKM. V lost 7 bases to trimming and J lost 5 bases, with 11 bases between them. In DNA, the CDR3 is TGTGCCAGCACTTCTGTACGGACTGAAGCTTTCTTT. Protein: CASTSVRTEAFF.

This chain joins TRBV28 and TRBJ2-2, with 7 bases that match TRBD2. The junction had 11 bases not matched to a gene; V was cut back by 1 base and J by 3 bases. CDR1 and CDR2 from the germline V gene are MDHEN and SYDVKM. The CDR3 length is 18 residues. The CDR3 region is CASSLSFYKGRDTGELFF. In DNA form, the CDR3 reads TGTGCCAGCAGTTTATCTTTTTATAAGGGGAGGGACACCGGGGAGCTGTTTTTT.

The chain combines TRBV18 with TRBJ2-2, with D possibly being TRBD1 or TRBD2 (5 bases each). The germline V gene has CDR1 KGHSH and CDR2 LQKENI. This CDR3 is 16 amino acids long. Trimming shortened V by 6 bases and J by 4 bases, and 18 bases separated the two germline ends. CDR3: CASSLDSPRGTGELFF. CDR3 bases: TGTGCCAGCTCGCTAGACAGTCCACGGGGCACCGGGGAGCTGTTTTTT.

The chain carries TRBV15 and TRBJ2-3; TRBD2 agrees at 13 bases. The germline gives CDR1 LNHNV, CDR2 YYDKDF (reference sequence). V was clipped by 3 bases and J by 4 bases; unmatched bases: 4. The CDR3 is 16 amino acids. This CDR3 is CATSSRTSGGSDTQYF. The CDR3 bases are TGTGCCACCAGCAGCAGGACTAGCGGGGGATCAGATACGCAGTATTTT.

This clone showed up just a few times. CDR3 DNA sequence: TGTGCCAGCAGTTCATCTGGACAGTCGAACACTGAAGCTTTCTTT. Translation: CASSSSGQSNTEAFF. The rearrangement joins TRBV27 to TRBJ1-1, with D possibly TRBD1 on 6 matching bases. There are 15 residues in the CDR3. Germline V lookup: CDR1 MNHEY, CDR2 SMNVEV (reference sequence). With 4 bases removed from V and 1 base from J, the gap between germline ends came to 13 bases.

The genes are TRBV3-1 (or the pseudogene TRBV3-2) and TRBJ1-2; no definite D call. CDR3 length: 14 amino acids. The V end lost 0 bases, the J end lost 7 bases, and 12 bases lay between the germline ends. The germline CDR1 and CDR2 sequences are LGHDT and YNNKEL (reference sequence). CDR3 DNA sequence: TGTGCCAGCAGCCAAGATCGTGTAGGGAGTGGCTACACCTTC. This codes for CASSQDRVGSGYTF.

The gene calls are TRBV4-2 and TRBJ2-3, with 12 bases matching TRBD2. The CDR3 totals 16 residues. CDR1 is LGHNA, CDR2 YNFKEQ, per germline. J lost 6 bases, V lost 1 base, and 5 bases had no gene match. The CDR3 spells CASSQGKLAGGDTQYF. In DNA form, the CDR3 reads TGTGCCAGCAGCCAAGGGAAACTAGCGGGGGGCGATACGCAGTATTTT.

This chain joins TRBV6-1 and TRBJ2-7, with TRBD1 matching over 9 bases. The length of the CDR3 is 14 residues. V lost 7 bases to trimming and J lost 2 bases; unmatched junction nucleotides: 6. Germline V gene sequence: CDR1 MNHNS, CDR2 SASEGT. The CDR3 spells CASTLTGGTYEQYF. CDR3 bases: TGTGCCAGCACCTTAACAGGGGGCACCTACGAGCAGTACTTC.

The sample holds one count of this clone. The chain joins TRBV11-2 to TRBJ1-6; D may be TRBD1 (6 bases). Germline V gives CDR1 SGHAT, CDR2 FQNNGV. V dropped 0 bases and J dropped 14 bases, with 14 bases sitting between them. This CDR3 has 14 residues. The CDR3 DNA sequence: TGTGCCAGCAGCTTAGATGTACAGGGAACAACCCTCCACTTT. It encodes CASSLDVQGTTLHF.

The V gene is TRBV18, the J gene TRBJ2-7; D may be TRBD2 (6 bases). CDR1 is KGHSH and CDR2 is LQKENI in the germline V gene. V was trimmed by 6 bases and J by 3 bases, leaving 18 bases between them. This CDR3 spans 15 amino acids. CDR3 region: CASSGGYGAYYEQYF. The CDR3, as DNA: TGTGCCAGCTCCGGGGGTTATGGGGCCTACTACGAGCAGTACTTC. Drawing the rest from reference TRBV18 and TRBJ2-7, the complete variable domain is NAGVMQNPRHLVRRRGQEARLRCSPMKGHSHVYWYRQLPEEGLKFMVYLQKENIIDESGMPKERFSAEFPKEGPSILRIQQVVRGDSAAYFCASSGGYGAYYEQYFGPGTRLTVT.

The chain combines TRBV6-6 with TRBJ2-7; D uncertain. The CDR3 spans 11 residues. The ends were cut back, 2 bases at V and 5 bases at J, with 4 bases in the middle. CDR1 is MNHNY, CDR2 SVGAGI, per germline (reference sequence). CDR3 coding DNA: TGTGCCAGCAGTTACGCCGACGAGCAGTACTTC. Translation: CASSYADEQYF.